This T cell receptor (beta chain) emerged from a study of cytomegalovirus exposure and HLA in healthy donors. Findings and limits, study-wide: Roughly uniform depth of sequencing across donors was assumed in presence/absence analyses.

PCR involved 60 Vbeta and 13 Jbeta primers. Only in-frame clones appear in the TCRdb table, and some are missing; sequencing was by immunoSEQ multiplex PCR. The data hold 140,000 to 150,000 clones, with roughly 71% observed a single time. As to this clone: Its antigen remains unknown.

The CDR3 consists of 15 residues. With V trimmed by 3 bases and J by 3 bases, 7 bases remained unmatched. Germline-derived CDR1 and CDR2 are ENHRY and SYGVKD. The specimen sequenced was PBMCs. This TCR was recovered from a man aged 30-40 years in good health and CMV-seronegative. The chain couples TRBV10-3 to TRBJ1-2; 7 nucleotides line up with TRBD1. The CDR3 DNA is TGTGCCATCAGTGACAGGGGGAACTCTTACTATGGCTACACCTTC. Translating gives CAISDRGNSYYGYTF.